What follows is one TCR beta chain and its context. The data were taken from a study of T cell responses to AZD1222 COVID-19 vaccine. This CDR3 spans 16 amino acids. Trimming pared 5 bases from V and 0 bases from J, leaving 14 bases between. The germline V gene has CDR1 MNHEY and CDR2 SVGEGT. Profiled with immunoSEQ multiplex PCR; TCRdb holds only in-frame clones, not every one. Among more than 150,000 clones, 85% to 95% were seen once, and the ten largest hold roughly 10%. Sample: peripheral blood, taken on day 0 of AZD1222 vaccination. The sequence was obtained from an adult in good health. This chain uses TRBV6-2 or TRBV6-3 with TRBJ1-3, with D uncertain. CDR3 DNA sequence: TGTGCCAGCAGTGTTCGATTTGAAGCCTCTGGAAACACCATATATTTT. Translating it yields CASSVRFEASGNTIYF.